These 15 T cell receptor beta chains originate from one sample sequenced in a study of blood T cells in healthy people across ages. PCR was performed a second time for roughly 7 to 11 cycles using a sample-barcoded 5' primer and a J-beta primer mix. TCRdb re-called the 5' RACE reads through MiXCR, storing one row per CDR3 protein. The sample holds over a million distinct CDR3 sequences; 42% are singletons and the top ten take roughly 7.7%. Sequencing input: blood. The origin of the receptors is a young woman in good health.

The CDR3 reads CASSKAGGRDTQYF. The DNA for the CDR3 is TGTGCCAGCAGTAAAGCGGGGGGCCGGGATACGCAGTATTTT. The rearrangement uses TRBV27 and TRBJ2-3; TRBD2 matches at 9 bases. Germline lookup yields CDR1 MNHEY and CDR2 SMNVEV (reference sequence). This CDR3 is 14 amino acids long. Trimming at V came to 5 bases and at J to 6 bases, leaving 6 bases not matched to a gene.

This chain joins TRBV9 and TRBJ1-2, with 7 bases lining up with TRBD1. This CDR3 has 15 residues. In germline, CDR1 is SGDLS, CDR2 YYNGEE. V dropped 3 bases and J dropped 6; count of bases not matched to a gene: 11. In DNA form, the CDR3 reads TGTGCCAGCAGCGCAACAGGGAACGACAGGGATGGCTACACCTTC. It specifies CASSATGNDRDGYTF.

This clonotype came up a few times. V gene TRBV7-8 combines with J gene TRBJ2-2; D is perhaps TRBD2 (5 bases). This CDR3 has 13 residues. The germline CDR1 and CDR2 sequences are SGHVS and FQNEAQ. V was clipped by 5 bases and J by 4 bases, with 8 bases between them. The CDR3 loop reads CASSAGGTGELFF. CDR3 bases: TGTGCCAGCAGCGCTGGAGGCACCGGGGAGCTGTTTTTT.

To note about this clonotype: A much larger clone is a single base away; this may be a read error. The rearrangement uses TRBV7-4 and TRBJ2-1, with 7 positions matching TRBD1. The assigned J gene may be wrong: the sequence end matches TRBJ2-7 better. The CDR3 runs 15 residues. Germline CDR1 is SGHVT and CDR2 is SQSDAQ. The CDR3 DNA is TGTGCCAGCAGCCCCCCGGGACAGCGAGACAATGAGCAGTACTTC. It is translated as CASSPPGQRDNEQYF.

The rearrangement joins TRBV6-5 to TRBJ1-1, with D unresolved. Germline V lookup: CDR1 MNHEY, CDR2 SVGAGI. CDR3 length equals 13 residues. V gave up 6 bases and J gave up 6 bases, with 14 bases separating them. CDR3 sequence reads: CASRGGVTAEAFF. The CDR3 coding sequence is TGTGCCAGCAGGGGAGGTGTTACGGCTGAAGCTTTCTTT.

J is TRBJ2-5 and V is TRBV10-3, with D maybe TRBD1 (5 bases). The J call is in doubt because the DNA end fits TRBJ2-7 better. Germline CDR1 ENHRY, CDR2 SYGVKD. The CDR3 covers 11 residues. As DNA, the CDR3 is TGTGCCATCAGTGCACAGGACGAGCAGTACTTC. Translating it yields CAISAQDEQYF.

CDR3 coding DNA: TGTGCCAGCAGCTCCTTCGACGGACCTCCCTACGAGCAGTACTTC. Translated, it gives CASSSFDGPPYEQYF. The rearrangement uses TRBV9 and TRBJ2-7; no reliable D call. V shed 4 bases and J shed 2 bases, with 16 bases lying between them. This CDR3 has 15 amino acids. Germline CDR1 is SGDLS and CDR2 is YYNGEE.

The chain couples TRBV28 to TRBJ2-2; no clear D. The length of the CDR3 is 18 residues. Germline CDR1 MDHEN, CDR2 SYDVKM. The V end was cut by 1 base, the J end by 1 base, with 16 bases between. The CDR3 spells CASSLSRSALLNTGELFF. CDR3 sequence (DNA): TGTGCCAGCAGTTTATCTCGATCCGCCCTTCTGAACACCGGGGAGCTGTTTTTT. Using reference TRBV28 and TRBJ2-2 for the parts outside the CDR3, the full variable domain is DVKVTQSSRYLVKRTGEKVFLECVQDMDHENMFWYRQDPGLGLRLIYFSYDVKMKEKGDIPEGYSVSREKKERFSLILESASTNQTSMYLCASSLSRSALLNTGELFFGEGSRLTVL.

J is TRBJ1-4 and V is TRBV27; 7 positions match TRBD1. The CDR3 length is 16 residues. With V trimmed by 1 base and J by 8 bases, 10 bases remained unmatched. Germline V lookup: CDR1 MNHEY, CDR2 SMNVEV (reference sequence). The CDR3 spells CASSLYRQGRVEKLFF. In nucleotides, the CDR3 is TGTGCCAGCAGTTTATACAGACAGGGAAGAGTCGAAAAACTGTTTTTT.

Note on this clonotype: The junction departs from germline at one end; a sequencing error may be responsible. This sequence joins TRBV7-2 and TRBJ2-5; D is possibly TRBD2 (5 bases). CDR1 and CDR2 from the germline V gene are SGHTA and FQGNSA. The CDR3 totals 15 residues. The CDR3 loop reads CVSSLRRASYNEQYF. The CDR3 DNA reads TGTGTCAGCAGCTTAAGGCGGGCCTCCTACAATGAGCAGTACTTC.

V usage is TRBV4-1 and J usage is TRBJ2-1; D remains ambiguous. The CDR3 contains 12 residues. V was pared by 3 bases and J by 8 bases, with 8 bases between. Germline CDR1 MGHRA, CDR2 YSYEKL. The CDR3 region has the DNA TGCGCCAGCAGCCATGTCGCGGATGAGCAGTTCTTC. This codes for CASSHVADEQFF.

This clonotype came up many times. The J gene is TRBJ2-7, the V gene TRBV10-3; TRBD1 matches at 8 bases. The CDR3 is made up of 13 amino acids. V lost 4 bases, J lost 5 bases, and 4 bases stayed unmatched. Per the germline V gene, CDR1 is ENHRY and CDR2 is SYGVKD. This chain's CDR3 is CAISGGTGDEQYF. The CDR3 DNA is TGTGCCATCAGTGGGGGGACAGGAGACGAGCAGTACTTC.

The V and J genes are TRBV2 and TRBJ1-4; D is unresolved. The V end was cut by 1 base, the J end by 10 bases, with 10 bases between. Germline V gene sequence: CDR1 SNHLY, CDR2 FYNNEI. The CDR3 spans 13 residues. For the CDR3, the DNA is TGTGCCAGCAGTGAAGTAACATTCAGAAAACTGTTTTTT. This encodes CASSEVTFRKLFF.

This chain connects TRBV5-1 to TRBJ2-7; the match to TRBD1 covers 11 bases. TRBJ2-1 explains the end of the DNA better; the J call may be wrong. The CDR3 extends over 15 amino acids. Germline values: CDR1 SGHRS, CDR2 YFSETQ. CDR3 in DNA: TGCGCCTGCTCGTTGGGGGACAGGGGGGTCGATGAGCAGTTCTTC. Protein: CACSLGDRGVDEQFF.

The chain is built from TRBV5-1 and TRBJ1-2, with D perhaps TRBD1 (5 bases). CDR3 length: 12 residues. Germline lookup yields CDR1 SGHRS and CDR2 YFSETQ. The V gene lost 5 bases and the J gene lost 4 bases, with 9 bases spanning the gap. This chain's CDR3 is CASRPDSYGYTF. Written as DNA, the CDR3 is TGCGCCAGCAGACCCGACAGCTATGGCTACACCTTC.